Listed here are 24 T cell receptor beta chains from one sample, sequenced in a study of shared clonotypes between healthy human individuals. Naive CD8 cells comprised CD45RO-negative, CCR7-positively selected cells, excluding terminally differentiated effector memory CD45RA+ cells. Using immunoSEQ multiplex PCR, the repertoire was profiled, and TCRdb retains in-frame clones only, with some absent. The table has about 700,000 clones, about 91% seen once. Sequencing was carried out using naive CD8+ T cells sorted from blood. The source is a man aged 25 to 40 in good health.

The V call is TRBV15, the J call TRBJ2-2; tentatively, D is TRBD1 (5 bases). Trimming pared 0 bases from V and 4 bases from J, leaving 9 bases between. CDR3 length equals 15 residues. CDR1 and CDR2 from the germline V gene are LNHNV and YYDKDF (reference sequence). CDR3 sequence reads: CATSRDGAVTGELFF. The CDR3 DNA reads as TGTGCCACCAGCAGAGATGGGGCCGTCACCGGGGAGCTGTTTTTT.

The chain links TRBV28 to TRBJ2-7, with unresolved D. This CDR3 comprises 14 residues. The V end was cut by 5 bases, the J end by 0 bases, with 11 bases between. The germline CDR1 and CDR2 sequences are MDHEN and SYDVKM. In nucleotides, the CDR3 is TGTGCCAGCAGTCACCGGGCCTTCTCCTACGAGCAGTACTTC. Translated, it gives CASSHRAFSYEQYF.

The chain uses TRBV6-6 and TRBJ2-7; possible D gene TRBD2, 5 bases. Trimming took 0 bases from V and 0 from J, leaving 9 bases between them. The length of the CDR3 is 15 residues. CDR1 and CDR2 (germline): MNHNY, SVGAGI (reference sequence). Here the CDR3 DNA reads TGTGCCAGCAGTTACTCGATCGACTACTCCTACGAGCAGTACTTC. Its translation is CASSYSIDYSYEQYF.

The chain is built from TRBV2 and TRBJ2-1, with 9 positions matching TRBD2. This CDR3 has 16 residues. With 8 bases clipped from V and 6 bases from J, the junction kept 14 bases outside the gene matches. CDR1 is SNHLY and CDR2 is FYNNEI in the germline V gene. CDR3 bases: TGTGCCAGCTCCTCTCGCGGGAGGGCTTATTCCAATGAGCAGTTCTTC. It encodes CASSSRGRAYSNEQFF.

The V and J genes are TRBV6-5 and TRBJ2-3; D remains ambiguous. CDR1 and CDR2 from the germline V gene are MNHEY and SVGAGI. Deletions cut 6 bases from V and 5 bases from J, with 18 bases between. The CDR3 runs to 15 residues. This CDR3 is CASSQGVGFRDTQYF. The CDR3 DNA is TGTGCCAGCAGCCAAGGTGTGGGGTTCAGAGATACGCAGTATTTT.

The J gene is TRBJ2-2, the V gene TRBV19, with D tentatively TRBD2 (6 bases). This CDR3 is built from 13 residues. V was trimmed by 9 bases and J by 6 bases, leaving 14 bases between them. Germline V gene lookup returns CDR1 LNHDA and CDR2 SQIVND (reference sequence). The CDR3 region is CASHGTLAGELFF. In DNA, the CDR3 is TGTGCCAGCCACGGGACTCTAGCCGGGGAGCTGTTTTTT.

The chain uses TRBV19 and TRBJ2-7; the D call may be TRBD1 or TRBD2 (5 bases each). CDR1 is LNHDA and CDR2 is SQIVND in the germline V gene (reference sequence). Trimming took 10 bases from V and 6 from J, leaving 19 bases between them. The CDR3 length is 13 residues. Here the CDR3 reads CATQGPLGVEQYF. The CDR3 DNA reads as TGTGCCACCCAGGGACCTTTGGGCGTCGAGCAGTACTTC.

Here the CDR3 DNA reads TGTGCCACCCCCGGACCCGAGCAGTACTTC. It is translated as CATPGPEQYF. The chain employs TRBV5-8 and TRBJ2-7; the D is unclear. Germline V gene lookup returns CDR1 SGHTS and CDR2 YDEGEE. V lost 9 bases and J lost 6, with 10 bases in between. This CDR3 is 10 amino acids long. Looking up the rest from reference TRBV5-8 and TRBJ2-7 gives the full variable domain: EAGVTQSPTHLIKTRGQQATLRCSPISGHTSVYWYQQALGLGLQFLLWYDEGEERNRGNFPPRFSGRQFPNYSSELNVNALELEDSALYLCATPGPEQYFGPGTRLTVT.

DNA for the CDR3: TGCAGCGTTGAAGGTAGCGAGCGGGGCTACAATGAGCAGTTCTTC. Protein product: CSVEGSERGYNEQFF. The chain uses TRBV29-1 and TRBJ2-1, with 7 bases fitting TRBD2. The CDR3 sequence is 15 residues long. Germline CDR1 reads SQVTM; CDR2 reads ANQGSEA. J lost 3 bases, V lost 1 base, and 6 bases had no gene match.

Only one count was recorded for this clone. The chain carries TRBV27 and TRBJ2-7; possible D gene TRBD1, 5 bases. From germline, CDR1 is MNHEY and CDR2 SMNVEV (reference sequence). The length of the CDR3 is 13 residues. The CDR3 protein is CVSGGVDIYEQYF. The CDR3 DNA is TGTGTCTCAGGTGGGGTGGACATCTACGAGCAGTACTTC.

The J gene is TRBJ2-6, the V gene TRBV19; no clear D gene. Looked up from germline, CDR1 is LNHDA and CDR2 is SQIVND (reference sequence). Trimming left V 6 bases short and J 0 bases short, with 3 bases between. This CDR3 has 13 residues. The CDR3 coding sequence is TGTGCCAGTAGGGCCTCTGGGGCCAACGTCCTGACTTTC. Protein: CASRASGANVLTF. The entire variable domain, with the rest obtained from reference TRBV19 and TRBJ2-6, is as follows: DGGITQSPKYLFRKEGQNVTLSCEQNLNHDAMYWYRQDPGQGLRLIYYSQIVNDFQKGDIAEGYSVSREKKESFPLTVTSAQKNPTAFYLCASRASGANVLTFGAGSRLTVL.

Points on this clone: Other DNA sequences within the sample encode an identical CDR3. The rearrangement links TRBV11-2 to TRBJ2-3, with 9 bases aligning to TRBD1. Trimming cost V 5 bases and J 8 bases; bases outside gene matches: 17. CDR1 and CDR2 (germline): SGHAT, FQNNGV. This CDR3 comprises 17 residues. The CDR3: CASSIIPGQGLMGTQYF. Here the CDR3 DNA reads TGTGCCAGCAGCATCATACCGGGACAGGGCCTAATGGGTACGCAGTATTTT.

This chain links TRBV5-8 with TRBJ1-5; tentative D call: TRBD1 (5 bases). The CDR3 extends over 14 amino acids. Between the trimmed V and J ends, which lost 4 bases and 2 bases, there was a span of 10 bases. Germline CDR1 SGHTS, CDR2 YDEGEE. The DNA for the CDR3 is TGTGCCAGCAGCAGGGGTTTCGGCAATCAGCCCCAGCATTTT. It encodes CASSRGFGNQPQHF.

The CDR3 nucleotides read TGTGCCAGCAGCTTAGATACGGGGAGCAATGAGCAGTTCTTC. Residues: CASSLDTGSNEQFF. The chain joins TRBV5-4 to TRBJ2-1; the D gene is possibly TRBD2 (5 bases). V lost 2 bases, J lost 6 bases, and 12 bases lay in between. Looked up from germline, CDR1 is SGHNT and CDR2 is YYREEE (reference sequence). This CDR3 has 14 amino acids.

The chain has TRBV6-4 and TRBJ2-1; TRBD1 might be the D (6 bases). Germline V gene lookup returns CDR1 MRHNA and CDR2 SNTAGT. Trimming took off 7 bases at V and 8 bases at J, with 21 bases between the two ends. CDR3 length: 15 amino acids. The chain's CDR3 is CASIPGTYICYEQFF. CDR3 DNA sequence: TGTGCCAGCATTCCCGGGACATATATTTGCTATGAGCAGTTCTTC.

The genes are TRBV9 and TRBJ2-7; 8 bases are shared with TRBD1. The CDR3 contains 15 residues. The germline gives CDR1 SGDLS, CDR2 YYNGEE. J lost 3 bases, V lost 0 bases, and 5 bases had no gene match. The CDR3 region has the DNA TGTGCCAGCAGCGTAGAGGGACAGGCTGTCTACGAGCAGTACTTC. It encodes CASSVEGQAVYEQYF.

The rearrangement uses TRBV4-3 and TRBJ1-2; D remains unclear. The germline gives CDR1 LGHNA, CDR2 YSLEER. The CDR3 totals 15 residues. V was shortened by 0 bases and J by 2 bases, with 10 bases between the two germline ends. CDR3 sequence: CASSQDGASNYGYTF. The CDR3, as DNA: TGCGCCAGCAGCCAAGATGGAGCGTCGAACTATGGCTACACCTTC.

The chain has TRBV29-1 and TRBJ2-4; 7 nucleotides agree with TRBD1. The germline CDR1 and CDR2 sequences are SQVTM and ANQGSEA. CDR3 length: 15 residues. Germline trimming cut 2 bases from V and 5 bases from J; bases unmatched to any gene: 9. This chain's CDR3 is CSVERTDRDQNIQYF. The CDR3 region has the DNA TGCAGCGTTGAACGAACTGACAGGGACCAAAACATTCAGTACTTC. Together with reference TRBV29-1 and TRBJ2-4, the CDR3 gives the full variable domain: SAVISQKPSRDICQRGTSLTIQCQVDSQVTMMFWYRQQPGQSLTLIATANQGSEATYESGFVIDKFPISRPNLTFSTLTVSNMSPEDSSIYLCSVERTDRDQNIQYFGAGTRLSVL.

In its sample, this clone was seen once. The gene calls are TRBV5-6 and TRBJ2-7, with a tentative D call TRBD2 (6 bases). Trimming left V 1 base short and J 7 bases short, with 18 bases between. The CDR3 is 15 residues long. Germline CDR1 is SGHDT and CDR2 is YYEEEE. The CDR3 coding sequence is TGTGCCAGCAGCTTGTTTCGGCTAGCGCCCCGGGAGCAGTACTTC. The encoded protein is CASSLFRLAPREQYF.

The chain has TRBV15 and TRBJ2-1, with 8 nucleotides matching TRBD2. CDR1 and CDR2 from the germline V gene are LNHNV and YYDKDF (reference sequence). Trimming cost V 9 bases and J 7 bases; bases outside gene matches: 11. This CDR3 contains 14 residues. This chain's CDR3 is CATMIREGRNEQFF. The CDR3 DNA sequence: TGTGCCACAATGATCCGGGAGGGCCGAAATGAGCAGTTCTTC. The full variable domain, its missing parts supplied by reference TRBV15 and TRBJ2-1, is DAMVIQNPRYQVTQFGKPVTLSCSQTLNHNVMYWYQQKSSQAPKLLFHYYDKDFNNEADTPDNFQSRRPNTSFCFLDIRSPGLGDTAMYLCATMIREGRNEQFFGPGTRLTVL.

The V and J genes are TRBV11-2 and TRBJ2-5; 10 bases are a match to TRBD2. There are 14 residues in the CDR3. Trimming cost V 7 bases and J 1 base; bases outside gene matches: 3. Germline V gene data show CDR1 as SGHAT and CDR2 as FQNNGV. The CDR3 spells CASTIAGGQETQYF. The CDR3 DNA sequence: TGTGCCAGCACCATAGCGGGAGGCCAAGAGACCCAGTACTTC.

This chain links TRBV7-2 with TRBJ1-5; D not resolved. The germline V gene encodes CDR1 SGHTA and CDR2 FQGNSA. V lost 2 bases and J 2 bases, leaving 13 bases between the germline ends. The CDR3 totals 16 residues. CDR3 nucleotide sequence: TGTGCCAGCAGCTTAACCGGGGATGCGGGCAATCAGCCCCAGCATTTT. This gives the protein CASSLTGDAGNQPQHF.

V gene TRBV13 combines with J gene TRBJ1-1; TRBD1 matches 7 bases. The trim removed 4 bases at V and 2 bases at J, leaving 16 bases unmatched. Germline CDR1 is PRHDT and CDR2 is FYEKMQ (reference sequence). This CDR3 region has 18 residues. The CDR3 here is CASSSALGGQIPNTEAFF. The CDR3 DNA follows: TGTGCCAGCAGCTCGGCCCTGGGGGGACAGATACCTAACACTGAAGCTTTCTTT. Supplemented by reference TRBV13 and TRBJ1-1, the full variable domain reads AAGVIQSPRHLIKEKRETATLKCYPIPRHDTVYWYQQGPGQDPQFLISFYEKMQSDKGSIPDRFSAQQFSDYHSELNMSSLELGDSALYFCASSSALGGQIPNTEAFFGQGTRLTVV.

This clone was observed a handful of times. V and J are TRBV2 and TRBJ2-7; D gene ambiguous. The ends were cut back, 8 bases at V and 4 bases at J, with 3 bases in the middle. The length of the CDR3 is 9 residues. Germline V gives CDR1 SNHLY, CDR2 FYNNEI. The CDR3 DNA follows: TGTGCCAGCGGTTACGAGCAGTACTTC. Protein sequence: CASGYEQYF.